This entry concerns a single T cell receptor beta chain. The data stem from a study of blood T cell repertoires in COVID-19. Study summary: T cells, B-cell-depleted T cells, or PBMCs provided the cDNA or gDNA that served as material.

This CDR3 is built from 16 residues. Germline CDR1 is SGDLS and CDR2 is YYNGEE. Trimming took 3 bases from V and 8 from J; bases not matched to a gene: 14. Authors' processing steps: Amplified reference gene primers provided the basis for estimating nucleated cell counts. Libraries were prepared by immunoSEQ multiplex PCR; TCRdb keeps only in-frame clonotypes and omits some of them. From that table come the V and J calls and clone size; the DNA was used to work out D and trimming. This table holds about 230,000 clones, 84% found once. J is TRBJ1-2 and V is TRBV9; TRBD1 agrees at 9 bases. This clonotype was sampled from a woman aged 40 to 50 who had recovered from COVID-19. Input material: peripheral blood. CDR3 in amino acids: CASSGDNFGTGKGYTF. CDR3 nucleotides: TGTGCCAGCAGCGGGGACAATTTCGGGACAGGGAAAGGCTACACCTTC. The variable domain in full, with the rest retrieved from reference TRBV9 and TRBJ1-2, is DSGVTQTPKHLITATGQRVTLRCSPRSGDLSVYWYQQSLDQGLQFLIQYYNGEERAKGNILERFSAQQFPDLHSELNLSSLELGDSALYFCASSGDNFGTGKGYTFGSGTRLTVV.